These 14 T cell receptor beta chains originate from one sample sequenced in a study of response to subunit inactivated influenza vaccine. TCRdb reanalysed the RT-PCR reads using MiXCR and keeps one entry per CDR3 protein. The sample lists 650,000 or so distinct CDR3 sequences, about 15% occurring once. The sample was PBMCs from blood, taken roughly 2 weeks before vaccination. These receptors originate from a man in his fifties or sixties who received an inactivated influenza vaccine.

About this clonotype: The CDR3 end shows no conserved phenylalanine or tryptophan, and so a read error is likely. The rearrangement joins TRBV19 to TRBJ2-3; 7 nucleotides line up with TRBD1. The V and J ends lost 4 bases and 1 base, in that order; junction bases with no gene match: 5. CDR3 size: 15 residues. Looked up from germline, CDR1 is LNHDA and CDR2 is SQIVND (reference sequence). This chain's CDR3 is CASSSTGDRTDTQYV. In DNA form, the CDR3 reads TGTGCCAGTAGTAGTACAGGGGACCGCACAGATACGCAGTATGTT.

There are a few counts of this clonotype. The gene calls are TRBV29-1 and TRBJ1-5; 7 nucleotides line up with TRBD1. The J segment lost 3 bases and the V segment lost 7 bases, leaving 6 bases of the junction unmatched. Germline V gene lookup returns CDR1 SQVTM and CDR2 ANQGSEA. This CDR3 contains 13 residues. The CDR3, as DNA: TGCAGCGCCGGACAGGACCTCAATCAGCCCCAGCATTTT. This gives the protein CSAGQDLNQPQHF.

V gene TRBV12-3 or TRBV12-4 combines with J gene TRBJ2-1; either TRBD1 or TRBD2 may supply D (5 bases each). Trimming took 5 bases from V and 0 from J, leaving 14 bases between them. The CDR3 has 16 residues. The CDR3 nucleotides read TGTGCCAGCAGTCCGAGGGGCGGTAGCTCCTACAATGAGCAGTTCTTC. Amino acid sequence: CASSPRGGSSYNEQFF.

The chain employs TRBV5-1 and TRBJ1-2, with 10 bases aligning to TRBD1. From germline, CDR1 is SGHRS and CDR2 YFSETQ. CDR3 size: 13 residues. V lost 2 bases, J lost 8 bases, and 3 bases stayed unmatched. The CDR3 DNA follows: TGCGCCAGCAGCTTTGACAGGGGGCAAGGCTACACCTTC. Protein product: CASSFDRGQGYTF. The whole variable domain, filled in from reference TRBV5-1 and TRBJ1-2, reads KAGVTQTPRYLIKTRGQQVTLSCSPISGHRSVSWYQQTPGQGLQFLFEYFSETQRNKGNFPGRFSGRQFSNSRSEMNVSTLELGDSALYLCASSFDRGQGYTFGSGTRLTVV.

This clonotype occurred a few times. CDR3 nucleotide sequence: TGTGCCAGCAGCCTTCGACAGCAGCGGGAGACCCAGTACTTC. It yields the protein CASSLRQQRETQYF. This chain uses TRBV7-9 with TRBJ2-5, with D possibly being TRBD1 or TRBD2 (5 bases each). Trimming took 5 bases from V and 5 from J, leaving 15 bases between them. Germline CDR1 SEHNR, CDR2 FQNEAQ (reference sequence). This CDR3 is built from 14 residues.

CDR3 in amino acids: CASSNRSEQYF. CDR3 coding DNA: TGTGCCAGCAGCAACAGGAGCGAGCAGTACTTC. V and J are TRBV11-2 and TRBJ2-7, with D possibly TRBD1 on 5 matching bases. This CDR3 has 11 residues. V dropped 5 bases and J dropped 6 bases, with 8 bases sitting between them. Germline V gives CDR1 SGHAT, CDR2 FQNNGV.

The chain is built from TRBV20-1 and TRBJ2-5, with a tentative D call TRBD2 (5 bases). Germline V gene data show CDR1 as DFQATT and CDR2 as SNEGSKA (reference sequence). V was pared by 3 bases and J by 1 base, with 9 bases between. The CDR3 totals 13 residues. CDR3 in DNA: TGCAGTGCTAGTTGGCGGGTCCAAGAGACCCAGTACTTC. It codes for CSASWRVQETQYF.

This clonotype was picked up a small number of times. The chain is built from TRBV27 and TRBJ1-1; D perhaps matches TRBD1 (6 bases). Between the trimmed V and J ends, which lost 2 bases and 3 bases, there was a span of 10 bases. Germline CDR1 and CDR2: MNHEY and SMNVEV (reference sequence). This CDR3 has 14 amino acids. CDR3 sequence (DNA): TGTGCCAGCAGTTTACTGGCAGGGGACACTGAAGCTTTCTTT. Its translation is CASSLLAGDTEAFF.

This clonotype was picked up many times. The chain is built from TRBV5-6 and TRBJ2-5, with 7 positions matching TRBD2. After removal of 1 base from V and 5 bases from J, the junction contained 8 bases not matched to a gene. Germline V lookup: CDR1 SGHDT, CDR2 YYEEEE. This CDR3 is built from 15 residues. Here the CDR3 DNA reads TGTGCCAGCAGCTTGTCGGGACTACCCATGGAGACCCAGTACTTC. Protein sequence: CASSLSGLPMETQYF.

J is TRBJ1-5 and V is TRBV23-1, with D perhaps matching TRBD1 (5 bases). TRBV23-1 is marked as an open reading frame, function uncertain. The CDR3 sequence is 12 residues long. V was shortened by 9 bases and J by 4 bases, with 10 bases between the two germline ends. In DNA, the CDR3 is TGCGCCAGAGGAGGGGAAAATCAGCCCCAGCATTTT. Encoded protein: CARGGENQPQHF.

Concerning this clonotype itself: This may come from a read error, since a much larger clone is one base off. This sequence joins TRBV12-3 or TRBV12-4 and TRBJ2-1; perhaps D is TRBD1 or TRBD2 (6 bases each). The CDR3 spans 15 residues. V was clipped by 9 bases and J by 0 bases, with 15 bases between them. The CDR3 region has the DNA TGTGCCAGTAGCGTAGCGGACAGCTCCTACAATGAGCAGTTCTTC. This translates into CASSVADSSYNEQFF.

This clonotype was seen more than once but under ten times. J is TRBJ1-5 and V is TRBV20-1; D gene uncertain. CDR1 and CDR2 from the germline V gene are DFQATT and SNEGSKA (reference sequence). The CDR3 is 14 amino acids. V shed 0 bases and J shed 5 bases, with 11 bases lying between them. CDR3 sequence: CSARDSQKDQPQHF. The CDR3 DNA is TGCAGTGCTAGAGATTCCCAGAAGGATCAGCCCCAGCATTTT.

This clonotype was picked up many times. V gene TRBV12-3 or TRBV12-4 combines with J gene TRBJ1-2, with D tentatively TRBD1 (5 bases). CDR3 length: 12 amino acids. V gave up 3 bases and J gave up 8 bases, with 10 bases separating them. The CDR3 loop reads CASSFWGEGYTF. Here the CDR3 DNA reads TGTGCCAGCAGTTTCTGGGGGGAAGGCTACACCTTC.

This clonotype was seen a few times. The rearrangement joins TRBV9 to TRBJ2-1, with a weak D call TRBD2 (6 bases). Germline V gene data show CDR1 as SGDLS and CDR2 as YYNGEE. The CDR3 consists of 16 residues. Trimming shortened V by 4 bases and J by 0 bases, and 14 bases separated the two germline ends. This CDR3 reads CASSPGLFPSYNEQFF. The CDR3 DNA is TGTGCCAGCAGCCCCGGACTATTTCCCTCCTACAATGAGCAGTTCTTC.